This T cell receptor beta chain was profiled in a study of regulatory T cells in long-lasting Graves disease. On the study more broadly: To qualify as persistent, Graves' disease required over 5 years of antithyroid drugs with positive TSH receptor antibodies. Study-wide results and caveats: Public clonotype sharing was higher in persistent than newly diagnosed patients.

In the case of this clonotype: The target antigen is unknown.

Construction of TCR beta libraries relied on iRepertoire HTBI primers and on Arm-PCR targeting CDR3 regions. TCRdb analysed the multiplex PCR reads with MiXCR anew, one entry per CDR3 protein. The table shows 300,000 to 400,000 distinct CDR3 sequences, with about 20% occurring only once. Time point meaning: persistent/refractory GD, antithyroid drugs over 5 years with positive TRAb. The authors made the TCR library using RNA they extracted from PBMCs. As a group, patients came from one endocrinology department in Xi'an, China. Unmatched junction bases numbered 3, after V lost 7 bases and J lost 5 bases. The CDR3 is made up of 12 amino acids. Germline V gives CDR1 SNHLY, CDR2 FYNNEI.

The sequence came from a female donor with Graves disease. The sequencing here drew on peripheral blood mononuclear cells (PBMCs), taken when the disease was refractory, from a patient treated with antithyroid drugs. J is TRBJ2-3 and V is TRBV2; TRBD2 agrees at 7 bases. The CDR3 DNA follows: TGTGCCAGCACCCGGGAGGTAGATACGCAGTATTTT. This gives the protein CASTREVDTQYF.